The T cell receptor beta chain described here comes from a study of control samples from healthy donors and cancer patients. Repertoires were generated with immunoSEQ multiplex PCR, while TCRdb's copy carries only in-frame clones and drops some. The sample holds just under 150,000 clones, 91% seen once. There are 13 residues in the CDR3. The germline V gene encodes CDR1 SGHDT and CDR2 YYEEEE. Trimming stripped 0 bases from V and 5 bases from J, with 8 bases between. With regard to this clone: The same CDR3 is also encoded by other DNA sequences in this sample.

The sample consisted of blood. This chain connects TRBV5-6 to TRBJ1-2, with D unclear. This TCR was sampled from a young man in good health. The CDR3, as DNA: TGTGCCAGCAGCTTGGGCCGGTTATATGGCTACACCTTC. Translating gives CASSLGRLYGYTF.